The 27 T cell receptor beta chains below come from one sample, sequenced in a study of cytomegalovirus exposure and HLA in healthy donors. Primers: 60 Vbeta forward and 13 Jbeta reverse. The table came from immunoSEQ multiplex PCR; TCRdb's copy has only in-frame clones and leaves some out. The sample records 100,000 to 120,000 clones, more than 65% being singletons. Sequenced material: PBMCs. The receptors stem from a man aged 35 to 55 in good health and CMV-seropositive.

With regard to this clone: Mismatch with germline at one junction end may stem from a read error. The rearrangement joins TRBV7-2 to TRBJ2-6; D may be TRBD1 (5 bases). This CDR3 spans 14 amino acids. The germline CDR1 and CDR2 sequences are SGHTA and FQGNSA. The CDR3 region is CASSLSPGANGLTF. CDR3 bases: TGTGCCAGCAGCTTGTCCCCTGGGGCCAACGGCCTGACTTTC. The full variable domain, its missing parts supplied by reference TRBV7-2 and TRBJ2-6, is GAGVSQSPSNKVTEKGKDVELRCDPISGHTALYWYRQSLGQGLEFLIYFQGNSAPDKSGLPSDRFSAERTGGSVSTLTIQRTQQEDSAVYLCASSLSPGANGLTFGAGSRLTVL.

This chain joins TRBV6-5 and TRBJ2-5; 8 nucleotides match TRBD1. Germline CDR1 is MNHEY and CDR2 is SVGAGI. Unmatched junction bases numbered 8, after V lost 0 bases and J lost 5 bases. This CDR3 is 16 amino acids long. The CDR3 sequence is CASSYSTQGARETQYF. The CDR3 DNA reads TGTGCCAGCAGTTACTCGACCCAGGGGGCCCGGGAGACCCAGTACTTC.

Only a few counts were recorded for this clone. The V call is TRBV11-2, the J call TRBJ2-2; TRBD2 matches at 7 bases. The CDR3 length is 18 residues. From germline, CDR1 is SGHAT and CDR2 FQNNGV. The V and J ends lost 1 base and 6 bases, in that order; junction bases with no gene match: 14. Here the CDR3 DNA reads TGTGCCAGCAGCTTAGCAGTTAGCGGGCGGACAAAGGCCGGGGAGCTGTTTTTT. This sequence encodes CASSLAVSGRTKAGELFF.

The chain uses TRBV2 and TRBJ2-2; the D gene is possibly TRBD1 (6 bases). V was trimmed by 7 bases and J by 5 bases, leaving 11 bases between them. Germline assignment: CDR1 SNHLY and CDR2 FYNNEI. There are 13 residues in the CDR3. Here the CDR3 DNA reads TGTGCCAGCACTCATGACAGGACCGGGGAGCTGTTTTTT. Protein sequence: CASTHDRTGELFF.

The rearrangement uses TRBV5-6 and TRBJ2-7; 8 nucleotides match TRBD1. The CDR3 is 13 residues long. J lost 5 bases, V lost 4 bases, and 5 bases had no gene match. Germline lookup yields CDR1 SGHDT and CDR2 YYEEEE. The CDR3 sequence is CASSQTGVDEQYF. The DNA of the CDR3 is TGTGCCAGCAGCCAGACAGGGGTGGACGAGCAGTACTTC.

This sequence joins TRBV25-1 and TRBJ1-1, with TRBD1 matching 11 bases. Per germline, CDR1 MGHDK and CDR2 SYGVNS. The CDR3 extends over 15 amino acids. Germline trimming cut 7 bases from V and 4 bases from J; bases unmatched to any gene: 8. The CDR3 region is CASTPRDRGFTEAFF. The CDR3 DNA is TGTGCCAGCACCCCCCGGGACAGGGGGTTCACTGAAGCTTTCTTT.

The chain joins TRBV7-9 to TRBJ2-7, with a possible D match to TRBD2 (6 bases). Germline-derived CDR1 and CDR2 are SEHNR and FQNEAQ (reference sequence). The V gene lost 5 bases and the J gene lost 5 bases, with 13 bases spanning the gap. CDR3 length: 13 residues. CDR3 in DNA: TGTGCCAGCAGCCCTCGGGGGTACGACGAGCAGTACTTC. Amino acid sequence: CASSPRGYDEQYF.

This sequence joins TRBV30 and TRBJ2-2; D not resolved. V lost 4 bases to trimming and J lost 0 bases, with 3 bases between them. CDR1 is GTSNPN and CDR2 is SVGIG in the germline V gene (reference sequence). This CDR3 is built from 12 residues. In DNA form, the CDR3 reads TGTGCCTGGACCTCGAACACCGGGGAGCTGTTTTTT. Translated: CAWTSNTGELFF.

The chain couples TRBV5-6 to TRBJ2-1; 13 bases align to TRBD2. Germline V gene data show CDR1 as SGHDT and CDR2 as YYEEEE. Trimming cost V 4 bases and J 12 bases; bases outside gene matches: 13. The CDR3 loop spans 16 amino acids. The DNA of the CDR3 is TGTGCCAGCAGCCCGGCGGGGACTAGCGGGAACTTAAGGCAGTTCTTC. Its protein is CASSPAGTSGNLRQFF. The whole variable domain, remainder taken from reference TRBV5-6 and TRBJ2-1, is DAGVTQSPTHLIKTRGQQVTLRCSPKSGHDTVSWYQQALGQGPQFIFQYYEEEERQRGNFPDRFSGHQFPNYSSELNVNALLLGDSALYLCASSPAGTSGNLRQFFGPGTRLTVL.

The CDR3 region has the DNA TGTGCCAGCAGCTTAGCTAGCGGGGAGCTCAATGAGCAGTTCTTC. It is translated as CASSLASGELNEQFF. The chain employs TRBV7-8 and TRBJ2-1; 8 bases are a match to TRBD2. Trimming at V came to 0 bases and at J to 6 bases, leaving 4 bases not matched to a gene. This CDR3 has 15 amino acids. CDR1 and CDR2 (germline): SGHVS, FQNEAQ.

The chain is built from TRBV27 and TRBJ2-7; TRBD2 is a possible D gene (6 bases). Germline CDR1 MNHEY, CDR2 SMNVEV (reference sequence). The CDR3 runs to 14 residues. V was trimmed by 3 bases and J by 4 bases, leaving 13 bases between them. CDR3 protein: CASSLAEGRYEQYF. CDR3 nucleotide sequence: TGTGCCAGCAGTTTGGCGGAGGGCCGGTACGAGCAGTACTTC.

The chain is built from TRBV5-1 and TRBJ2-1; TRBD2 might be the D (6 bases). Germline V gene lookup returns CDR1 SGHRS and CDR2 YFSETQ. V was trimmed by 4 bases and J by 0 bases, leaving 11 bases between them. This CDR3 is 15 amino acids long. This chain's CDR3 is CASSPVGSSYNEQFF. CDR3 in DNA: TGCGCCAGCAGCCCGGTCGGGAGCTCCTACAATGAGCAGTTCTTC.

The rearrangement joins TRBV5-6 to TRBJ2-7, with 8 bases matching TRBD1. Unmatched junction bases numbered 12, after V lost 4 bases and J lost 6 bases. The CDR3 loop spans 15 amino acids. The germline CDR1 and CDR2 sequences are SGHDT and YYEEEE. CDR3 bases: TGTGCCAGCAGCGGCACCGGGACAGGTCCCTTCGAGCAGTACTTC. This translates into CASSGTGTGPFEQYF.

In its sample, this clone was seen a few times. V and J are TRBV28 and TRBJ1-2; 8 bases are a match to TRBD1. This CDR3 contains 13 residues. V shed 5 bases and J 7 bases; nucleotides not matched to a gene: 6. Germline loops: CDR1 MDHEN, CDR2 SYDVKM. CDR3 nucleotide sequence: TGTGCCAGCAGTGTACAGGGGGTAGTTGGCTACACCTTC. This codes for CASSVQGVVGYTF.

V is TRBV27 and J is TRBJ2-5; 10 bases fit TRBD1. Near its end, the DNA agrees better with TRBJ2-7, so the J call may be wrong. Germline assignment: CDR1 MNHEY and CDR2 SMNVEV (reference sequence). The CDR3 has 15 residues. The CDR3 DNA reads as TGTGCCAGCAGCTTCCGGGACAGGGGTTTCTACGAGCAGTACTTC. Its protein product is CASSFRDRGFYEQYF.

V is TRBV6-6 and J is TRBJ1-4; perhaps TRBD1 as D (5 bases). Trimming took off 5 bases at V and 8 bases at J, with 18 bases between the two ends. Germline V lookup: CDR1 MNHNY, CDR2 SVGAGI (reference sequence). This CDR3 has 15 amino acids. CDR3 DNA sequence: TGTGCCAGCAGTGGCAACAGGTTCGAATACGAAAAACTGTTTTTT. It yields the protein CASSGNRFEYEKLFF.

This chain connects TRBV7-8 to TRBJ2-3; D may be TRBD2 (6 bases). CDR1 and CDR2 (germline): SGHVS, FQNEAQ. This CDR3 contains 18 residues. V was pared by 2 bases and J by 1 base, with 19 bases between. The CDR3 nucleotides are TGTGCCAGCAGCTTATCGCCCAGGAGGGGTCGGGGCACAGATACGCAGTATTTT. Residues: CASSLSPRRGRGTDTQYF.

This sequence joins TRBV2 and TRBJ2-5, with TRBD1 as a possible D gene (6 bases). Trimming stripped 7 bases from V and 5 bases from J, with 11 bases between. The CDR3 is 12 residues long. The germline V gene encodes CDR1 SNHLY and CDR2 FYNNEI. The CDR3 loop reads CASTPTGETQYF. The CDR3 coding sequence is TGTGCCAGCACCCCTACAGGGGAGACCCAGTACTTC.

This clone has only a few counts. V is TRBV19 and J is TRBJ1-3; 10 bases agree with TRBD1. Germline V lookup: CDR1 LNHDA, CDR2 SQIVND (reference sequence). This CDR3 is built from 18 residues. Trimming removed 7 bases from V and 0 bases from J; junction bases left unmatched: 12. CDR3 residues: CASTKGQGNLISGNTIYF. The CDR3 DNA follows: TGTGCCAGTACCAAGGGACAGGGGAATCTTATCTCTGGAAACACCATATATTTT.

The genes are TRBV18 and TRBJ1-2, with TRBD1 as a possible D gene (6 bases). Germline V lookup: CDR1 KGHSH, CDR2 LQKENI. CDR3 length: 13 amino acids. V lost 6 bases and J lost 2, with 10 bases in between. The CDR3 sequence: CASSGGQNYGYTF. Here the CDR3 DNA reads TGTGCCAGCTCCGGGGGGCAGAACTATGGCTACACCTTC.

The chain uses TRBV30 and TRBJ2-7, with 11 bases fitting TRBD2. The CDR3 extends over 16 amino acids. J gave up 2 bases and V 1 base, and 7 bases lay outside the gene matches. Looked up from germline, CDR1 is GTSNPN and CDR2 is SVGIG (reference sequence). CDR3 region: CAWSDTSGSITYEQYF. DNA for the CDR3: TGTGCCTGGAGTGATACTAGCGGGAGCATTACCTACGAGCAGTACTTC.

The table lists this clone with a few counts. The V and J genes are TRBV4-2 and TRBJ2-2; no clear D gene. The CDR3 sequence is 13 residues long. Germline CDR1 LGHNA, CDR2 YNFKEQ. With 0 bases removed from V and 8 bases from J, the gap between germline ends came to 7 bases. The CDR3 coding sequence is TGTGCCAGCAGCCAAGATATGAGGGGGGAGCTGTTTTTT. This translates into CASSQDMRGELFF.

The genes are TRBV19 and TRBJ2-1; D possibly corresponds to TRBD1 (6 bases). This CDR3 has 14 residues. Germline CDR1 reads LNHDA; CDR2 reads SQIVND (reference sequence). The V and J ends lost 7 bases and 0 bases respectively, with 10 bases between them. In nucleotides, the CDR3 is TGTGCCAGTAATCAGGGGAGCTCCTACAATGAGCAGTTCTTC. Translated, it gives CASNQGSSYNEQFF.

The rearrangement links TRBV7-2 to TRBJ2-7, with 11 bases aligning to TRBD2. V lost 5 bases, J lost 7 bases, and 13 bases stayed unmatched. CDR1 and CDR2 (germline): SGHTA, FQGNSA. The CDR3 is made up of 16 amino acids. Written as DNA, the CDR3 is TGTGCCAGCAGCCTCCGACTCCTAGCGGGAGGAGATGAGCAGTACTTC. This sequence encodes CASSLRLLAGGDEQYF.

This chain connects TRBV6-5 to TRBJ2-7; D may be TRBD2 (6 bases). Trimming pared 0 bases from V and 10 bases from J, leaving 13 bases between. Germline V gene sequence: CDR1 MNHEY, CDR2 SVGAGI. CDR3 size: 13 residues. The CDR3 bases are TGTGCCAGCAGTTACTCCCAAGTGGGGGGACAGTACTTC. Translated: CASSYSQVGGQYF.

The chain uses TRBV27 and TRBJ1-3; 7 positions match TRBD1. Germline trimming cut 8 bases from V and 0 bases from J; bases unmatched to any gene: 4. CDR1 and CDR2 from the germline V gene are MNHEY and SMNVEV (reference sequence). This CDR3 is 14 amino acids long. CDR3 residues: CASRQGSSGNTIYF. The DNA for the CDR3 is TGTGCCAGCCGACAGGGCAGCTCTGGAAACACCATATATTTT.

This clone was recorded a few times. V is TRBV6-1 and J is TRBJ1-4; 8 bases are shared with TRBD1. The CDR3 length is 15 residues. V shed 0 bases and J 8 bases; nucleotides not matched to a gene: 5. Germline values: CDR1 MNHNS, CDR2 SASEGT. The CDR3 sequence: CASSEARGQGEKLFF. CDR3 in DNA: TGTGCCAGCAGTGAAGCCAGGGGGCAAGGAGAAAAACTGTTTTTT.